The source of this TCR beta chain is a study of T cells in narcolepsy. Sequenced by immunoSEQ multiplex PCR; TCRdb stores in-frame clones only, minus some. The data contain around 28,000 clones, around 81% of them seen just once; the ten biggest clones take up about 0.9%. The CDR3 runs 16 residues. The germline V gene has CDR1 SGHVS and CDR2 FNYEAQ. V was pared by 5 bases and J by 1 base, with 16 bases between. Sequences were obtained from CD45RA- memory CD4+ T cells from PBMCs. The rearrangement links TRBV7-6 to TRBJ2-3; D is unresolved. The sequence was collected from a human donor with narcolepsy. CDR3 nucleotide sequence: TGTGCCAGCAGCCCCTCCCCCCCAGGCGGCACAGATACGCAGTATTTT. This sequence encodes CASSPSPPGGTDTQYF.